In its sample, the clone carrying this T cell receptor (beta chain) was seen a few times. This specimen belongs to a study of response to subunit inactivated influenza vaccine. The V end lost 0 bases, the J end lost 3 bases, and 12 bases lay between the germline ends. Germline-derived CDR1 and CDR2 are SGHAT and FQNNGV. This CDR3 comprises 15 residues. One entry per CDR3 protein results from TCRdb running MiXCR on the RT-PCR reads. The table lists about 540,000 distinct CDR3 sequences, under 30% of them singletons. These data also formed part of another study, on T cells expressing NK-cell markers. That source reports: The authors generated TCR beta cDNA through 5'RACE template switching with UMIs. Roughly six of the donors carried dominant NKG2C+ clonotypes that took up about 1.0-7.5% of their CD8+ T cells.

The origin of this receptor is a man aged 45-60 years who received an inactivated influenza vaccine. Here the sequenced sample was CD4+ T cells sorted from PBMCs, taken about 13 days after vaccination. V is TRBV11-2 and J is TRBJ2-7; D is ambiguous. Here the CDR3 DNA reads TGTGCCAGCAGCTTAGATTTTGGCCCCAGCTACGAGCAGTACTTC. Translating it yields CASSLDFGPSYEQYF.